The 27 T cell receptor beta chains listed next were all sequenced from one sample in a study of blood T cell repertoires in COVID-19. Some clones are missing from TCRdb's copy, which holds only in-frame ones; the method was immunoSEQ multiplex PCR. The sample records under 500,000 clones, around nine tenths being singletons. The sample comprised peripheral blood. The origin of the receptors is a woman aged 25 to 39 with acute or convalescent COVID-19.

This clone was counted between two and nine times. J is TRBJ1-4 and V is TRBV4-1, with TRBD1 identical over 8 bases. V was pared by 1 base and J by 7 bases, with 5 bases of the junction left unmatched. The length of the CDR3 is 15 residues. The germline V gene has CDR1 MGHRA and CDR2 YSYEKL. Written as DNA, the CDR3 is TGCGCCAGCAGCCAAGGACAGGGGTTGGCTGAAAAACTGTTTTTT. Protein: CASSQGQGLAEKLFF.

This clone appeared once. The chain couples TRBV19 to TRBJ1-2, with D possibly TRBD1 on 6 matching bases. The germline V gene encodes CDR1 LNHDA and CDR2 SQIVND (reference sequence). The CDR3 loop spans 14 amino acids. V lost 5 bases and J lost 5, with 15 bases in between. CDR3 nucleotide sequence: TGTGCCAGTAGTGGACCGGGACACCTATATGGCTACACCTTC. This gives the protein CASSGPGHLYGYTF.

This sequence joins TRBV28 and TRBJ2-4, with 7 bases identical to TRBD1. This CDR3 region has 16 residues. The V gene's germline CDR1 is MDHEN and CDR2 SYDVKM. V lost 5 bases and J lost 0; bases outside the gene matches: 7. The CDR3: CASSLGTALAKNIQYF. DNA for the CDR3: TGTGCCAGCAGTCTTGGGACAGCCTTAGCCAAAAACATTCAGTACTTC.

The rearrangement joins TRBV7-9 to TRBJ2-7; possible D gene TRBD1, 5 bases. This CDR3 contains 14 residues. The germline V gene encodes CDR1 SEHNR and CDR2 FQNEAQ (reference sequence). V lost 0 bases and J lost 5, with 11 bases in between. CDR3 DNA: TGTGCCAGCAGCTTAGCCCAGGGTTACAACGAGCAGTACTTC. Amino acids: CASSLAQGYNEQYF.

This clone was recorded only once. The chain has TRBV4-2 and TRBJ1-4, with 11 bases lining up with TRBD1. This CDR3 has 19 residues. CDR1 is LGHNA, CDR2 YNFKEQ, per germline. V lost 4 bases and J lost 4; bases outside the gene matches: 14. CDR3 residues: CASSRGGQGARWNNEKLFF. DNA of the CDR3: TGTGCCAGCAGCCGAGGAGGACAGGGGGCACGGTGGAATAATGAAAAACTGTTTTTT.

In its sample, this clone was seen once. Other nucleotide sequences in the sample specify the same CDR3. The rearrangement joins TRBV7-8 to TRBJ2-3; 11 bases map to TRBD2. Trimming removed 1 base from V and 3 bases from J; junction bases left unmatched: 3. The CDR3 is made up of 16 amino acids. Germline assignment: CDR1 SGHVS and CDR2 FQNEAQ. CDR3 protein: CASSLVSGGETDTQYF. The CDR3, as DNA: TGTGCCAGCAGCTTAGTTAGCGGGGGGGAAACAGATACGCAGTATTTT.

This clone showed up just a few times. The chain carries TRBV19 and TRBJ1-6, with 7 positions matching TRBD1. The CDR3 has 14 amino acids. Trimming at V came to 7 bases and at J to 9 bases, leaving 9 bases not matched to a gene. Germline CDR1 LNHDA, CDR2 SQIVND (reference sequence). The CDR3 loop is CASTKDRAGSPLHF. DNA for the CDR3: TGTGCCAGTACCAAAGACAGGGCCGGTTCACCCCTCCACTTT. The complete variable domain, with remaining parts taken from reference TRBV19 and TRBJ1-6, reads DGGITQSPKYLFRKEGQNVTLSCEQNLNHDAMYWYRQDPGQGLRLIYYSQIVNDFQKGDIAEGYSVSREKKESFPLTVTSAQKNPTAFYLCASTKDRAGSPLHFGNGTRLTVT.

This clone has just one count. The gene calls are TRBV5-8 and TRBJ1-1; the match to TRBD1 covers 7 bases. Germline V gives CDR1 SGHTS, CDR2 YDEGEE. CDR3 length: 14 amino acids. V dropped 3 bases and J dropped 4; count of bases not matched to a gene: 6. CDR3 protein: CASSWDAGGTEAFF. The CDR3 DNA sequence: TGTGCCAGCAGCTGGGACGCAGGGGGCACTGAAGCTTTCTTT.

The chain has TRBV3-1 (or the pseudogene TRBV3-2) and TRBJ2-1, with D possibly TRBD2 on 5 matching bases. The germline gives CDR1 LGHDT, CDR2 YNNKEL (reference sequence). This CDR3 has 11 residues. Between the trimmed V and J ends, which lost 4 bases and 8 bases, there was a span of 6 bases. The CDR3 bases are TGTGCCAGCAGCCGGCGGGATGAGCAGTTCTTC. Its translation: CASSRRDEQFF.

The genes are TRBV10-3 and TRBJ2-3; 7 bases fit TRBD2. Germline V gene data show CDR1 as ENHRY and CDR2 as SYGVKD. Trimming took 5 bases from V and 2 from J; bases not matched to a gene: 10. This CDR3 spans 16 amino acids. The CDR3 nucleotides are TGTGCCATCAGTAACGAGCGGGAAACAAACACAGATACGCAGTATTTT. This encodes CAISNERETNTDTQYF.

This clone was observed once. The rearrangement joins TRBV2 to TRBJ1-2, with TRBD1 matching over 9 bases. This CDR3 contains 12 residues. Germline-derived CDR1 and CDR2 are SNHLY and FYNNEI. J gave up 7 bases and V 6 bases, and 3 bases lay outside the gene matches. In DNA, the CDR3 is TGTGCCAGCAGGGGGACAGGGATTGGCTACACCTTC. Its translation is CASRGTGIGYTF.

The chain couples TRBV12-3 or TRBV12-4 to TRBJ1-5, with D hard to call. V was clipped by 6 bases and J by 3 bases, with 9 bases between them. CDR3 size: 13 residues. CDR3 region: CASSRGNNQPQHF. In DNA, the CDR3 is TGTGCCAGCAGCCGAGGAAACAATCAGCCCCAGCATTTT.

V and J are TRBV7-9 and TRBJ1-2; unclear D gene. Deletions cut 1 base from V and 8 bases from J, with 8 bases between. Germline V gene lookup returns CDR1 SEHNR and CDR2 FQNEAQ (reference sequence). The CDR3 sequence is 12 residues long. DNA of the CDR3: TGTGCCAGCAGCTTAGAGCGGGTGGGCTACACCTTC. Its translation: CASSLERVGYTF.

This rearrangement joins TRBV4-1 to TRBJ1-1; 8 positions agree with TRBD1. This CDR3 spans 14 amino acids. J lost 10 bases, V lost 0 bases, and 7 bases had no gene match. The germline gives CDR1 MGHRA, CDR2 YSYEKL. The CDR3 DNA reads as TGCGCCAGCAGCCAAGATCAGGGGGCCTGGGGAGCTTTCTTT. Its translation: CASSQDQGAWGAFF.

This clone was observed at least ten times. The chain combines TRBV11-2 with TRBJ1-5; D is unresolved. V lost 0 bases, J lost 6 bases, and 6 bases lay in between. The CDR3 spans 13 residues. The germline CDR1 and CDR2 sequences are SGHAT and FQNNGV. The CDR3 DNA reads TGTGCCAGCAGCTTAGATCCCGTTCAGCCCCAGCATTTT. This codes for CASSLDPVQPQHF.

The V call is TRBV24-1, the J call TRBJ2-1; TRBD1 aligns across 7 bases. CDR3 length equals 15 residues. Per the germline V gene, CDR1 is KGHDR and CDR2 is SFDVKD. Unmatched junction bases numbered 10, after V lost 7 bases and J lost 5 bases. CDR3 region: CATRASGTADNEQFF. Written as DNA, the CDR3 is TGTGCCACCAGAGCCTCCGGGACAGCCGACAATGAGCAGTTCTTC.

The chain couples TRBV24-1 to TRBJ2-1, with TRBD1 as a possible D gene (5 bases). The CDR3 length is 13 residues. V dropped 9 bases and J dropped 0 bases, with 8 bases sitting between them. Germline CDR1 and CDR2: KGHDR and SFDVKD. In nucleotides, the CDR3 is TGTGCCACCGGACATTCCTCCTACAATGAGCAGTTCTTC. The encoded protein is CATGHSSYNEQFF.

J is TRBJ2-5 and V is TRBV30, with D unclear. The ends were cut back, 3 bases at V and 4 bases at J, with 12 bases in the middle. The CDR3 contains 13 residues. Germline V CDR1 and CDR2: GTSNPN, SVGIG (reference sequence). The CDR3 here is CAWSAQVGETQYF. The CDR3 DNA is TGTGCCTGGAGCGCCCAGGTCGGAGAGACCCAGTACTTC.

Comments on this clone: Other DNA sequences in this sample translate to the same CDR3. This chain connects TRBV5-1 to TRBJ2-7, with 9 nucleotides matching TRBD2. Trimming removed 2 bases from V and 4 bases from J; junction bases left unmatched: 16. This CDR3 is 18 amino acids long. Germline CDR1 reads SGHRS; CDR2 reads YFSETQ. CDR3 DNA: TGCGCCAGCAGCTTCGGTGCGGGGGGGGGAACTCTCGGGTACGAGCAGTACTTC. Residues: CASSFGAGGGTLGYEQYF. Based on the CDR3 plus reference TRBV5-1 and TRBJ2-7, the full variable domain is KAGVTQTPRYLIKTRGQQVTLSCSPISGHRSVSWYQQTPGQGLQFLFEYFSETQRNKGNFPGRFSGRQFSNSRSEMNVSTLELGDSALYLCASSFGAGGGTLGYEQYFGPGTRLTVT.

V usage is TRBV7-8 and J usage is TRBJ2-7; 8 bases agree with TRBD1. The CDR3 sequence is 12 residues long. Germline values: CDR1 SGHVS, CDR2 FQNEAQ. The J segment lost 4 bases and the V segment lost 5 bases, leaving 1 base of the junction unmatched. CDR3 sequence reads: CASSQGAYEQYF. In DNA form, the CDR3 reads TGTGCCAGCAGCCAGGGGGCTTACGAGCAGTACTTC.

This rearrangement joins TRBV2 to TRBJ2-5, with 8 positions matching TRBD2. Trimming cost V 7 bases and J 5 bases; bases outside gene matches: 9. The CDR3 extends over 14 amino acids. Looked up from germline, CDR1 is SNHLY and CDR2 is FYNNEI. CDR3 in amino acids: CASTAGGALETQYF. CDR3 nucleotide sequence: TGTGCCAGCACTGCCGGGGGGGCCTTGGAGACCCAGTACTTC.

The chain carries TRBV9 and TRBJ2-5; 7 bases are a match to TRBD2. J gave up 5 bases and V 3 bases, and 4 bases lay outside the gene matches. Germline CDR1 is SGDLS and CDR2 is YYNGEE. The CDR3 extends over 13 amino acids. In nucleotides, the CDR3 is TGTGCCAGCAGCGGGGACTATTGGGAGACCCAGTACTTC. Protein product: CASSGDYWETQYF.

The chain links TRBV3-1 (or the pseudogene TRBV3-2) to TRBJ2-7; TRBD2 aligns across 7 bases. The CDR3 sequence is 16 residues long. The V gene's germline CDR1 is LGHDT and CDR2 YNNKEL (reference sequence). V shed 1 base, J shed 4 bases, and the junction held 10 bases outside the gene matches. The CDR3 DNA is TGTGCCAGCAGCCAAGTTAAGCCTAGCGGTACTTACGAGCAGTACTTC. It translates to CASSQVKPSGTYEQYF.

This clone was counted between two and nine times. This sample includes further DNA sequences coding for the same CDR3. V is TRBV5-1 and J is TRBJ2-1; 8 bases match TRBD2. This CDR3 has 15 amino acids. The germline gives CDR1 SGHRS, CDR2 YFSETQ. Trimming at V came to 0 bases and at J to 4 bases, leaving 3 bases not matched to a gene. Written as DNA, the CDR3 is TGCGCCAGCAGCTTGGCCGGGGGGGCTTACAATGAGCAGTTCTTC. Encoded protein: CASSLAGGAYNEQFF.

The genes are TRBV7-7 and TRBJ2-5, with a weak D call TRBD1 (6 bases). Trimming took off 3 bases at V and 1 base at J, with 9 bases between the two ends. The CDR3 loop spans 14 amino acids. Germline CDR1 is SSHAT and CDR2 is FNYEAQ (reference sequence). The CDR3 loop reads CASSFTGFQETQYF. DNA for the CDR3: TGTGCCAGCAGCTTCACAGGGTTCCAAGAGACCCAGTACTTC.

This chain connects TRBV19 to TRBJ2-3; D is ambiguous. The germline V gene encodes CDR1 LNHDA and CDR2 SQIVND (reference sequence). This CDR3 region has 14 residues. V was trimmed by 3 bases and J by 5 bases, leaving 12 bases between them. DNA for the CDR3: TGTGCCAGTAGTATCCGGGTGGTAGGAGATACGCAGTATTTT. Its protein is CASSIRVVGDTQYF.

Points on this clone: Relative to the germline gene, one junction end is altered; a read error may explain this. This sequence joins TRBV5-1 and TRBJ1-2; 8 bases fit TRBD1. The germline CDR1 and CDR2 sequences are SGHRS and YFSETQ. The CDR3 consists of 13 residues. In nucleotides, the CDR3 is TGCGCCAGCAGTCGGACAGGGAATTTGGAGATCGTCTTC. It specifies CASSRTGNLEIVF. The full variable domain, with the rest looked up from reference TRBV5-1 and TRBJ1-2, is KAGVTQTPRYLIKTRGQQVTLSCSPISGHRSVSWYQQTPGQGLQFLFEYFSETQRNKGNFPGRFSGRQFSNSRSEMNVSTLELGDSALYLCASSRTGNLEIVFGSGTRLTVV.